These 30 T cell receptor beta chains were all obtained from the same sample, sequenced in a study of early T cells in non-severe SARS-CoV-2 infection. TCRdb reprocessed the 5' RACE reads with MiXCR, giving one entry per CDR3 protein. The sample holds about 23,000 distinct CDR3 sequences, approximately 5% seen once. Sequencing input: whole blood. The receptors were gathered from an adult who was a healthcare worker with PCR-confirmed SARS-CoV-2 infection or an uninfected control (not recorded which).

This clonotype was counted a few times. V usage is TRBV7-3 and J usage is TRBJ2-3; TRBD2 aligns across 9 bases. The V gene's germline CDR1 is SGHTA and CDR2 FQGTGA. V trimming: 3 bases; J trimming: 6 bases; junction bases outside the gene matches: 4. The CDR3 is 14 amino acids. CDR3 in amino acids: CASSFGLASDTQYF. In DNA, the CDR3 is TGTGCCAGCAGCTTTGGACTAGCGTCTGATACGCAGTATTTT.

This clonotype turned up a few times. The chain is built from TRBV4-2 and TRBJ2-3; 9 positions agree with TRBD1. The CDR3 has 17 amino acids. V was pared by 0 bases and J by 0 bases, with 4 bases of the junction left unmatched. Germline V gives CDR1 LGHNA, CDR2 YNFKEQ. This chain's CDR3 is CASSQEPGTGSTDTQYF. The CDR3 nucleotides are TGTGCCAGCAGCCAAGAGCCCGGGACAGGGAGCACAGATACGCAGTATTTT.

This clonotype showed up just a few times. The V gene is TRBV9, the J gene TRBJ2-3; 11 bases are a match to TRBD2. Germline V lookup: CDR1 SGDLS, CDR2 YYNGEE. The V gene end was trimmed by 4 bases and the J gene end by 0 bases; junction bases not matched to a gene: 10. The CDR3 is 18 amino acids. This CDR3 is CASSPVGTSGPSTDTQYF. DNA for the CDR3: TGTGCCAGCAGCCCAGTCGGGACTAGCGGCCCTAGCACAGATACGCAGTATTTT.

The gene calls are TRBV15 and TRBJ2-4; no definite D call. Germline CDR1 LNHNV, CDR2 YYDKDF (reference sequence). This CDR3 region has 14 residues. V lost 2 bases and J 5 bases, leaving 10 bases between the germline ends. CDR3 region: CATSRRTSENIQYF. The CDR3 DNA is TGTGCCACCAGCAGACGGACCTCTGAAAACATTCAGTACTTC.

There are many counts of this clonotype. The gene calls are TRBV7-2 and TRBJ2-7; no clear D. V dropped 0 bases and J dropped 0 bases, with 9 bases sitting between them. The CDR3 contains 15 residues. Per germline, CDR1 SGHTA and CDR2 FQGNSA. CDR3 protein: CASSLASGSSYEQYF. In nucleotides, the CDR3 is TGTGCCAGCAGCTTAGCGTCAGGTAGCTCCTACGAGCAGTACTTC.

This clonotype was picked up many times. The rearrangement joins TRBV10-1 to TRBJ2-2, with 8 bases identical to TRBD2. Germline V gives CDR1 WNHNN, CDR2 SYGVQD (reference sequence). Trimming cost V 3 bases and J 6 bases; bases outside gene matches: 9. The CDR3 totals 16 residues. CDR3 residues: CASSDYGLALAGELFF. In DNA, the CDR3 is TGCGCCAGCAGTGACTATGGACTAGCCTTGGCCGGGGAGCTGTTTTTT.

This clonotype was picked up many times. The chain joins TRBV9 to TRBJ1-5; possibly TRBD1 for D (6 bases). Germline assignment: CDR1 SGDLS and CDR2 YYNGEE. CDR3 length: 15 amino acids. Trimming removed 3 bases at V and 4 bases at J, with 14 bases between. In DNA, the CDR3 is TGTGCCAGCAGCGGGGGCCTCCAGGGGAATCAGCCCCAGCATTTT. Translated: CASSGGLQGNQPQHF.

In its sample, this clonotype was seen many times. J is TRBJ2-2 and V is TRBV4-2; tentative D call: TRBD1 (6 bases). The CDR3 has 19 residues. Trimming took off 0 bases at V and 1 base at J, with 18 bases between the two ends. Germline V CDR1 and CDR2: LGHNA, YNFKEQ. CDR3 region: CASSQELVTQGLNTGELFF. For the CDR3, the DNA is TGTGCCAGCAGCCAAGAATTAGTAACGCAGGGGTTGAACACCGGGGAGCTGTTTTTT.

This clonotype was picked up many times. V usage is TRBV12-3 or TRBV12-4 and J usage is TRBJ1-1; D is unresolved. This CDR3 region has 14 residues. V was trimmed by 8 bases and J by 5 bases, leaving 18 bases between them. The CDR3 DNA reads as TGTGCCAGCTCCTTCTCCCGTGGGGTGACTGAAGCTTTCTTT. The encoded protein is CASSFSRGVTEAFF.

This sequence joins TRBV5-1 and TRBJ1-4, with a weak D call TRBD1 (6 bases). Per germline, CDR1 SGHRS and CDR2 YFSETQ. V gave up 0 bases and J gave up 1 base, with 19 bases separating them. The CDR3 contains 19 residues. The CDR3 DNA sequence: TGCGCCAGCAGCTTGGAAGTTTTTGGTGGGGGCGGAACTAATGAAAAACTGTTTTTT. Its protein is CASSLEVFGGGGTNEKLFF.

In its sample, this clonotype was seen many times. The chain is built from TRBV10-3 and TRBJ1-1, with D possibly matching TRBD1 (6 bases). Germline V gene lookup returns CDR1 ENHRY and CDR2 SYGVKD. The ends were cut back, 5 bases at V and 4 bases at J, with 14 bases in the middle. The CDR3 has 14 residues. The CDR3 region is CAISRPGAGTEAFF. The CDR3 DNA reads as TGTGCCATCAGTCGTCCAGGGGCGGGCACTGAAGCTTTCTTT.

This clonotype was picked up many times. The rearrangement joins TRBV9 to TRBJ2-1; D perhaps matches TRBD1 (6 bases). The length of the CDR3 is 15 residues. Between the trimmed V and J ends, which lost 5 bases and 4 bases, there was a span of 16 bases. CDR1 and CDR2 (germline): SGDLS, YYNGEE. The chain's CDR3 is CASSQGGWGYNEQFF. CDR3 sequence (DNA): TGTGCCAGCAGTCAAGGGGGATGGGGTTACAATGAGCAGTTCTTC.

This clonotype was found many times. CDR3 coding DNA: TGTGCCAGCAGCTTAGATACCCAGGGGGCATATGGCTACACCTTC. Translating gives CASSLDTQGAYGYTF. This chain uses TRBV11-2 with TRBJ1-2; 8 bases fit TRBD1. The germline V gene has CDR1 SGHAT and CDR2 FQNNGV. V lost 0 bases to trimming and J lost 5 bases; unmatched junction nucleotides: 5. The CDR3 extends over 15 amino acids.

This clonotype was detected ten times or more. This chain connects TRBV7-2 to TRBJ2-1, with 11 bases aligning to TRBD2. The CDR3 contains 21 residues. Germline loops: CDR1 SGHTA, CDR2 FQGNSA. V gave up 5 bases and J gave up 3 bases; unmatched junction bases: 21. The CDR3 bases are TGTGCCAGCAGCCCACTATATAGCGGGGGGGTTCTCAAGGACAGCTACAATGAGCAGTTCTTC. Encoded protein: CASSPLYSGGVLKDSYNEQFF.

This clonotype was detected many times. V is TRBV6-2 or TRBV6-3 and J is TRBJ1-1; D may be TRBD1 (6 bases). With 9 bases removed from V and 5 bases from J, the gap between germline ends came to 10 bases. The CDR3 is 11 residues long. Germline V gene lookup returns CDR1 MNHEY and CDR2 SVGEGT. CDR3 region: CASTQGTEAFF. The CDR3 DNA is TGTGCCAGTACCCAGGGGACTGAAGCTTTCTTT.

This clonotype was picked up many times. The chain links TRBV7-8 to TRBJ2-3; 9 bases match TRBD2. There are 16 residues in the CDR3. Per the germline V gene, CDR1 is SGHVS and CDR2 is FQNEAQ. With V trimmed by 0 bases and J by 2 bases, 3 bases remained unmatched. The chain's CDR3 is CASSLASGGPTDTQYF. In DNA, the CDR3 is TGTGCCAGCAGCTTAGCCAGCGGGGGGCCCACAGATACGCAGTATTTT.

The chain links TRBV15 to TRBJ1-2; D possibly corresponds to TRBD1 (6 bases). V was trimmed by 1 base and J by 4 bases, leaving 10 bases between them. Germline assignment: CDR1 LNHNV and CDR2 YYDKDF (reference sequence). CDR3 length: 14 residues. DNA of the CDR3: TGTGCCACCAGCAGAGGTGACAGGTCCTATGGCTACACCTTC. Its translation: CATSRGDRSYGYTF.

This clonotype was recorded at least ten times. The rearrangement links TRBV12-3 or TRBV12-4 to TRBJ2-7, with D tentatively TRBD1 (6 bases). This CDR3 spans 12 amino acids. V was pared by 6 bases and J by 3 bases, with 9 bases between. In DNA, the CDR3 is TGTGCCAGCAGCTTGGACAGCTACGAGCAGTACTTC. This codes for CASSLDSYEQYF.

The CDR3 DNA reads as TGCGCCAGCAGCCAGAGACTAGCGGGGGCCTACGAGCAGTACTTC. It codes for CASSQRLAGAYEQYF. The V call is TRBV4-1, the J call TRBJ2-7; 12 positions match TRBD2. Germline V gene sequence: CDR1 MGHRA, CDR2 YSYEKL. CDR3 length: 15 residues. With V trimmed by 3 bases and J by 2 bases, 2 bases remained unmatched.

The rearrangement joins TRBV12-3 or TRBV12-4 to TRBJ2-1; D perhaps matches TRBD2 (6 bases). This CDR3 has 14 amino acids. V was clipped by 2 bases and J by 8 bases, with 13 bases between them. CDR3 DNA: TGTGCCAGCAGTTTATTGACAGCGGGCTATGAGCAGTTCTTC. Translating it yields CASSLLTAGYEQFF.

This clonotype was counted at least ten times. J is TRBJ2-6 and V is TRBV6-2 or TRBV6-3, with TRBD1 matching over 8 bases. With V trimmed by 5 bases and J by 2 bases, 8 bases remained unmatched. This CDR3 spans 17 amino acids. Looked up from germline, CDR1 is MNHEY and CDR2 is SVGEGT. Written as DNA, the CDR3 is TGTGCCAGCAGTAACCACGGGACAGGCACTGGGGCCAACGTCCTGACTTTC. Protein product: CASSNHGTGTGANVLTF.

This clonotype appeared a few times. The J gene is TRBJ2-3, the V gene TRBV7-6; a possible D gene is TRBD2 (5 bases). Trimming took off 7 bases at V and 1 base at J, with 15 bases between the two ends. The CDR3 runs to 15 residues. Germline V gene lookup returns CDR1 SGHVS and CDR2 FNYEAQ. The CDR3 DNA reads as TGTGCCAGCACCAAACTCGGAGGCGGCACAGATACGCAGTATTTT. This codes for CASTKLGGGTDTQYF.

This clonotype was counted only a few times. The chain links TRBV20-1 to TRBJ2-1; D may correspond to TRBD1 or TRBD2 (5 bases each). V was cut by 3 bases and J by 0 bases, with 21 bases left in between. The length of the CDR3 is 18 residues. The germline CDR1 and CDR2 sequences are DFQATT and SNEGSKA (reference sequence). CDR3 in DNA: TGCAGTGCTAGTGTACCGCCGGGGCCGGTGAGCTCCTACAATGAGCAGTTCTTC. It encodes CSASVPPGPVSSYNEQFF.

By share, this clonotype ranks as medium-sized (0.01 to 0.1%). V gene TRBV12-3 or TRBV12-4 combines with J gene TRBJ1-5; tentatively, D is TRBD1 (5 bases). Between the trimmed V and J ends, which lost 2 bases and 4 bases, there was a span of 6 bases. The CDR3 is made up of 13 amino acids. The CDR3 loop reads CASSLWGNQPQHF. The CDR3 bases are TGTGCCAGCAGTTTATGGGGGAATCAGCCCCAGCATTTT.

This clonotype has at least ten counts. CDR3 in amino acids: CSVGTGNTEAFF. The CDR3 DNA is TGCAGCGTTGGTACAGGGAACACTGAAGCTTTCTTT. The chain joins TRBV29-1 to TRBJ1-1, with D possibly TRBD1 on 5 matching bases. V gave up 4 bases and J gave up 1 base, with 7 bases separating them. The CDR3 is made up of 12 amino acids. The germline V gene encodes CDR1 SQVTM and CDR2 ANQGSEA.

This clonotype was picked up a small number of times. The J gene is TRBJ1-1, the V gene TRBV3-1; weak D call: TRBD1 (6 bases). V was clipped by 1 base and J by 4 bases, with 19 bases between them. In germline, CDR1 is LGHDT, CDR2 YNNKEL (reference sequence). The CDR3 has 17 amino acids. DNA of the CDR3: TGTGCCAGCAGCCAAGTCTTGGGGGGGCGACCGGTCACTGAAGCTTTCTTT. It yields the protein CASSQVLGGRPVTEAFF.

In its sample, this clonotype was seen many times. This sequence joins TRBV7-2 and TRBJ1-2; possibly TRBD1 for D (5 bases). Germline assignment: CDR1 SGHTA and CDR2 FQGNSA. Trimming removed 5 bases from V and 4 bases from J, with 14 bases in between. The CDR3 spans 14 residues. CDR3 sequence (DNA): TGTGCCAGCAGCACCAGGGCAGGGCCCTATGGCTACACCTTC. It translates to CASSTRAGPYGYTF.

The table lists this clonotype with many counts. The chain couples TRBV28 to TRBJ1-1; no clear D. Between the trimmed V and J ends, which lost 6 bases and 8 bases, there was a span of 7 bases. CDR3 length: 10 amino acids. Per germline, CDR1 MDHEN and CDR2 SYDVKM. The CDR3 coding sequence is TGTGCCAGCAGCCGGTTCGAAGCTTTCTTT. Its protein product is CASSRFEAFF.

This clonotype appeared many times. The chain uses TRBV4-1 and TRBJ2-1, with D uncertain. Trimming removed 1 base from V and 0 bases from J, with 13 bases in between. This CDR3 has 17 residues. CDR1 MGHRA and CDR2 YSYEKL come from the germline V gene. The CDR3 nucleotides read TGCGCCAGCAGCCAAGTCCAGAAGACAAGCTCCTACAATGAGCAGTTCTTC. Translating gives CASSQVQKTSSYNEQFF.

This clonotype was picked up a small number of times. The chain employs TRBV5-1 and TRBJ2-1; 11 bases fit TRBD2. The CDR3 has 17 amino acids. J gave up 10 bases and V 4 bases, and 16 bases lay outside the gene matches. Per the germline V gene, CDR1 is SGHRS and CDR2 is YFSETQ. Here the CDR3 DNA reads TGCGCCAGCAGCCTAAACCCTAGCGGGGGGCAAGGAGGGGAGCAGTTCTTC. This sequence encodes CASSLNPSGGQGGEQFF.